Listed below are T cell receptor beta chains from one sample, sequenced in a study of shared clonotypes between healthy human individuals. Repertoires were generated with immunoSEQ multiplex PCR, while TCRdb's copy carries only in-frame clones and drops some. The top ten hold approximately 0.45% of the sample, which has about 1.5 million clones, roughly 98% seen once. The sample was naive CD4+ T cells sorted from blood. These receptors originate from a man in his thirties or forties in good health. Each CDR3 is given with its conserved first and last residue. Fields, in order: V gene, clone size, J gene, D gene, CDR3 DNA, CDR3 protein. The D gene is left open where the match is weak. The size field is filled for only some rows; it gives once, few, many or a size class.

v_gene: TRBV4-1
abundance: .
j_gene: TRBJ1-5
d_gene: .
CDR3nt: TGCGCCAGCAGCAAGGGGGGCGAAGCTCAGCCCCAGCATTTT
CDR3aa: CASSKGGEAQPQHF

v_gene: TRBV7-9
abundance: .
j_gene: TRBJ1-5
d_gene: TRBD1
CDR3nt: TGTGCCAGCAGCCATCGACGGACAGGCGATCCTAATCAGCCCCAGCATTTT
CDR3aa: CASSHRRTGDPNQPQHF

v_gene: TRBV18
abundance: .
j_gene: TRBJ2-7
d_gene: .
CDR3nt: TGTGCCAGCTCACCCGGGCTAGCTAAATCCTACGAGCAGTACTTC
CDR3aa: CASSPGLAKSYEQYF

v_gene: TRBV4-1
abundance: once
j_gene: TRBJ1-4
d_gene: .
CDR3nt: TGCGCCAGCAGCCAAGCTCCGACGCGGGGCGAAAAACTGTTTTTT
CDR3aa: CASSQAPTRGEKLFF

v_gene: TRBV6-5
abundance: .
j_gene: TRBJ2-1
d_gene: .
CDR3nt: TGTGCCAGCAGTACCTTTATGAATGAGCAGTTCTTC
CDR3aa: CASSTFMNEQFF

v_gene: TRBV5-1
abundance: once
j_gene: TRBJ1-2
d_gene: .
CDR3nt: TGCGCCAGCAGCTATCTCCCCGACAGAGACTATGGCTACACCTTC
CDR3aa: CASSYLPDRDYGYTF

v_gene: TRBV2
abundance: .
j_gene: TRBJ2-7
d_gene: .
CDR3nt: TGTGCCAGCAGTAACGAATTCAACGAGCAGTACTTC
CDR3aa: CASSNEFNEQYF

v_gene: TRBV28
abundance: .
j_gene: TRBJ2-3
d_gene: TRBD2
CDR3nt: TGTGCCAGCAGACTAGCGGGAGTCACAGATACGCAGTATTTT
CDR3aa: CASRLAGVTDTQYF

v_gene: TRBV5-5
abundance: .
j_gene: TRBJ2-7
d_gene: .
CDR3nt: TGTGCCAGCAGCCCACCGGGACAAGGTACCTACGAGCAGTACTTC
CDR3aa: CASSPPGQGTYEQYF

v_gene: TRBV5-6
abundance: .
j_gene: TRBJ1-1
d_gene: .
CDR3nt: TGTGCCAGCAGCTTGGAAGTACACGACACTGAAGCTTTCTTT
CDR3aa: CASSLEVHDTEAFF

v_gene: TRBV5-6
abundance: .
j_gene: TRBJ1-1
d_gene: .
CDR3nt: TGTGCCAGCAGCATTGCCGGGTATTACACTGAAGCTTTCTTT
CDR3aa: CASSIAGYYTEAFF

v_gene: TRBV7-2
abundance: .
j_gene: TRBJ2-3
d_gene: TRBD2
CDR3nt: TGTGCCAGCAGCTTAAATTCCCGGGAGGAGGAAGATACGCAGTATTTT
CDR3aa: CASSLNSREEEDTQYF

v_gene: TRBV5-1
abundance: .
j_gene: TRBJ1-5
d_gene: .
CDR3nt: TGCGCCAGCAGCTGGGGAGCGGGTAGCAATCAGCCCCAGCATTTT
CDR3aa: CASSWGAGSNQPQHF

v_gene: TRBV19
abundance: .
j_gene: TRBJ1-2
d_gene: .
CDR3nt: TGTGCCAGTAGGATAACCAGGCAGAACTATGGCTACACCTTC
CDR3aa: CASRITRQNYGYTF

v_gene: TRBV9
abundance: .
j_gene: TRBJ2-7
d_gene: TRBD1
CDR3nt: TGTGCCAGCAGCGTAGATTTCGGGACAGGGAATTCCTACGAGCAGTACTTC
CDR3aa: CASSVDFGTGNSYEQYF

v_gene: TRBV27
abundance: .
j_gene: TRBJ2-7
d_gene: .
CDR3nt: TGTGCCAGCAGTTTTGGTCCCGTGGGGATTTACGAGCAGTACTTC
CDR3aa: CASSFGPVGIYEQYF

v_gene: TRBV10-1
abundance: .
j_gene: TRBJ2-3
d_gene: .
CDR3nt: TGCGCCAGCAGTGAGAGACTCGCAAATACGCAGTATTTT
CDR3aa: CASSERLANTQYF

v_gene: TRBV5-1
abundance: .
j_gene: TRBJ2-3
d_gene: TRBD1
CDR3nt: TGCGCCAGCAGCTCGCAGTGGCAGGGGGCAGATACGCAGTATTTT
CDR3aa: CASSSQWQGADTQYF

v_gene: TRBV9
abundance: .
j_gene: TRBJ1-1
d_gene: TRBD1
CDR3nt: TGTGCCAGCAGCGGGAAGTGGACAGGTAATGAAGCTTTCTTT
CDR3aa: CASSGKWTGNEAFF

v_gene: TRBV5-1
abundance: .
j_gene: TRBJ1-3
d_gene: TRBD1
CDR3nt: TGCGCCAGCAGCGAGGGACAGCTTGGAAACACCATATATTTT
CDR3aa: CASSEGQLGNTIYF

v_gene: TRBV2
abundance: .
j_gene: TRBJ1-5
d_gene: .
CDR3nt: TGTGCCAGCAGTGAACAGGGTCAGCCCCAGCATTTT
CDR3aa: CASSEQGQPQHF

v_gene: TRBV6-5
abundance: .
j_gene: TRBJ2-7
d_gene: TRBD2
CDR3nt: TGTGCCAGCAGTTACCCTGGACTAGCGGGAGGATCCGAGCAGTACTTC
CDR3aa: CASSYPGLAGGSEQYF

v_gene: TRBV11-3
abundance: .
j_gene: TRBJ2-5
d_gene: TRBD1
CDR3nt: TGTGCCAGCAGCTTAAGGACAGGGGAGACCCAGTACTTC
CDR3aa: CASSLRTGETQYF

v_gene: TRBV28
abundance: .
j_gene: TRBJ1-1
d_gene: .
CDR3nt: TGTGCCAGCAGTTTGGAGGTTGGTGAAGCTTTCTTT
CDR3aa: CASSLEVGEAFF

v_gene: TRBV19
abundance: once
j_gene: TRBJ2-7
d_gene: TRBD2
CDR3nt: TGTGCCATCCCAGAAAACGACAGGGGGGCTAGCGGGAGGGTAGACGAGCAGTACTTC
CDR3aa: CAIPENDRGASGRVDEQYF

v_gene: TRBV5-1
abundance: .
j_gene: TRBJ2-5
d_gene: .
CDR3nt: TGCGCCAGCACCCCCCCCTTGGGTGAGACCCAGTACTTC
CDR3aa: CASTPPLGETQYF

v_gene: TRBV15
abundance: .
j_gene: TRBJ2-1
d_gene: TRBD2
CDR3nt: TGTGCCACCAGCAGAATACAACCTGGGACTAGCGGGAGGGCCTCCTACAATGAGCAGTTCTTC
CDR3aa: CATSRIQPGTSGRASYNEQFF

v_gene: TRBV6-6
abundance: .
j_gene: TRBJ2-7
d_gene: .
CDR3nt: TGTGCCAGCAGTTACACTAGCCCGGGATTCAGCGACGAGCAGTACTTC
CDR3aa: CASSYTSPGFSDEQYF

v_gene: TRBV30
abundance: .
j_gene: TRBJ2-7
d_gene: TRBD2
CDR3nt: TGTGCCTGGAGTCTCGTCCAGCTAGCGGCAATTTCCTACGAGCAGTACTTC
CDR3aa: CAWSLVQLAAISYEQYF

v_gene: TRBV7-9
abundance: .
j_gene: TRBJ2-1
d_gene: TRBD1
CDR3nt: TGTGCCAGCAGCTTAAGGGAGACAGGGGAAATTTTCTTC
CDR3aa: CASSLRETGEIFF

v_gene: TRBV18
abundance: .
j_gene: TRBJ2-1
d_gene: .
CDR3nt: TGTGCCAGCTCACCACCCCGGGATAACGATGAGCAGTTCTTC
CDR3aa: CASSPPRDNDEQFF

v_gene: TRBV7-9
abundance: .
j_gene: TRBJ1-4
d_gene: TRBD1
CDR3nt: TGTGCCAGCAGCAGAGGGACAGGAAAGGTGGAAAAACTGTTTTTT
CDR3aa: CASSRGTGKVEKLFF

v_gene: TRBV5-4
abundance: .
j_gene: TRBJ2-5
d_gene: .
CDR3nt: TGTGCCAGCAGCTTCCCCACCCAAGAGACCCAGTACTTC
CDR3aa: CASSFPTQETQYF

v_gene: TRBV27
abundance: .
j_gene: TRBJ2-2
d_gene: .
CDR3nt: TGTGCCAGCAGTCTTAGGACCGTTTACGGGGAGCTGTTTTTT
CDR3aa: CASSLRTVYGELFF

v_gene: TRBV15
abundance: .
j_gene: TRBJ2-7
d_gene: TRBD1
CDR3nt: TGTGCCACCGGGGACAGGGGGTCCTACGAGCAGTACTTC
CDR3aa: CATGDRGSYEQYF

v_gene: TRBV2
abundance: .
j_gene: TRBJ2-7
d_gene: .
CDR3nt: TGTGCCAGCAGTGAGACAGGCCCCAACGAGCAGTACTTC
CDR3aa: CASSETGPNEQYF

v_gene: TRBV2
abundance: .
j_gene: TRBJ2-7
d_gene: .
CDR3nt: TGTGCCAGCTCCCAATACGAGCAGTACTTC
CDR3aa: CASSQYEQYF

v_gene: TRBV29-1
abundance: .
j_gene: TRBJ2-1
d_gene: TRBD2
CDR3nt: TGCAGCGTTGGCGAAGGACTAGCGGACTACAATGAGCAGTTCTTC
CDR3aa: CSVGEGLADYNEQFF

v_gene: TRBV28
abundance: once
j_gene: TRBJ2-7
d_gene: TRBD2
CDR3nt: TGTGCCAGCAGTCCTAGCGGGACGTCTTACGAGCAGTACTTC
CDR3aa: CASSPSGTSYEQYF

v_gene: TRBV5-1
abundance: .
j_gene: TRBJ2-1
d_gene: .
CDR3nt: TGCGCCAGCAGCTTGGGTGGCCTCTCCTACAATGAGCAGTTCTTC
CDR3aa: CASSLGGLSYNEQFF

v_gene: TRBV6-6
abundance: .
j_gene: TRBJ2-7
d_gene: .
CDR3nt: TGTGCCAGCAGCACCCTGATAAATTCCTACGAGCAGTACTTC
CDR3aa: CASSTLINSYEQYF

v_gene: TRBV19
abundance: .
j_gene: TRBJ2-5
d_gene: TRBD1
CDR3nt: TGTGCCAGTATGGACTATGGGACAGGGGGTCCAGAGACCCAGTACTTC
CDR3aa: CASMDYGTGGPETQYF

v_gene: TRBV19
abundance: .
j_gene: TRBJ2-5
d_gene: TRBD1
CDR3nt: TGTGCCAGTGCGATTTCCGGGACAGGGCAAGAGACCCAGTACTTC
CDR3aa: CASAISGTGQETQYF

v_gene: TRBV29-1
abundance: .
j_gene: TRBJ2-1
d_gene: .
CDR3nt: TGCAGCGTTGAAGGATTAGGAGGGAATGAGCAGTTCTTC
CDR3aa: CSVEGLGGNEQFF

v_gene: TRBV7-2
abundance: .
j_gene: TRBJ2-7
d_gene: .
CDR3nt: TGTGCCAGCAGCTTAGAAGTGGGGGCGTCCTACGAGCAGTACTTC
CDR3aa: CASSLEVGASYEQYF

v_gene: TRBV6-1
abundance: .
j_gene: TRBJ2-7
d_gene: .
CDR3nt: TGTGCCAGCAGTGAAGCCGGGCAGGCGTCCTACGAGCAGTACTTC
CDR3aa: CASSEAGQASYEQYF

v_gene: TRBV7-6
abundance: .
j_gene: TRBJ2-7
d_gene: .
CDR3nt: TGTGCCAGCAGCTTAGGTCACAGAGCCTACGAGCAGTACTTC
CDR3aa: CASSLGHRAYEQYF

v_gene: TRBV5-4
abundance: once
j_gene: TRBJ2-4
d_gene: .
CDR3nt: TGTGCCAGCAGCATTCTAACGAGGGACATTCAGTACTTC
CDR3aa: CASSILTRDIQYF

v_gene: TRBV30
abundance: .
j_gene: TRBJ2-7
d_gene: TRBD1
CDR3nt: TGTGCCTGGAAACAGGGGACCTACGAGCAGTACTTC
CDR3aa: CAWKQGTYEQYF

v_gene: TRBV11-2
abundance: .
j_gene: TRBJ2-1
d_gene: .
CDR3nt: TGTGCCAGCAGCTTAGCGTATTACAATGAGCAGTTCTTC
CDR3aa: CASSLAYYNEQFF

v_gene: TRBV9
abundance: .
j_gene: TRBJ2-5
d_gene: TRBD2
CDR3nt: TGTGCCAGCAGCGTAGATTCGGGAGGGCCTGGGGAGACCCAGTACTTC
CDR3aa: CASSVDSGGPGETQYF

v_gene: TRBV18
abundance: .
j_gene: TRBJ2-2
d_gene: .
CDR3nt: TGTGCCAGCTCACCACCGAGCGCCCTTGCCGCCACCGGGGAGCTGTTTTTT
CDR3aa: CASSPPSALAATGELFF